This T cell receptor beta chain was observed in a study of response to subunit inactivated influenza vaccine. TCRdb processed the RT-PCR reads anew with MiXCR; each CDR3 protein has one entry. Here the sample spans hundreds of thousands of distinct CDR3 sequences, 12% to 15% being singletons. The CDR3 runs to 14 residues. The V gene's germline CDR1 is SGHAT and CDR2 FQNNGV. The V end lost 6 bases, the J end lost 5 bases, and 16 bases lay between the germline ends. This sequence originates from a man aged 45-65 years who received an inactivated influenza vaccine. The sequencing used PBMCs from blood, collected around two weeks before vaccination. J is TRBJ2-5 and V is TRBV11-2, with D possibly matching TRBD2 (6 bases). The DNA of the CDR3 is TGTGCCAGCAGTCAACCACGGGAGATCGAGACCCAGTACTTC. Translating gives CASSQPREIETQYF.